The clone carrying this T cell receptor (beta chain) came up a few times. The target antigen is unknown. Trimming pared 5 bases from V and 8 bases from J, leaving 18 bases between. This CDR3 spans 15 amino acids. This record belongs to a study of post-analysis software for immune sequencing data. Study details: As for disease course, relapsing-remitting, secondary progressive and progressive-relapsing multiple sclerosis were all included. Findings and limits, study-wide: Five or six TRBV segments were significantly more frequent in patients than in controls. TRBV5-6, TRBV5-1 and TRBV20-1 were among these segments.

Tagging with unique molecular identifiers was a feature of the TCR beta cDNA libraries. From the PCR reads, TCRdb called clonotypes with MiXCR, one entry per CDR3 protein. The sample shows 750,000 to 950,000 distinct CDR3 sequences, under 70% of them seen only once. The sequence was obtained from a girl aged 5-17 years with multiple sclerosis. The chain joins TRBV12-3 or TRBV12-4 to TRBJ2-2; D is unclear. Material for sequencing was blood. The CDR3 loop is CASSQLQTRSGELFF. CDR3 coding DNA: TGTGCCAGCAGTCAACTCCAGACCCGGTCAGGGGAGCTGTTTTTT.